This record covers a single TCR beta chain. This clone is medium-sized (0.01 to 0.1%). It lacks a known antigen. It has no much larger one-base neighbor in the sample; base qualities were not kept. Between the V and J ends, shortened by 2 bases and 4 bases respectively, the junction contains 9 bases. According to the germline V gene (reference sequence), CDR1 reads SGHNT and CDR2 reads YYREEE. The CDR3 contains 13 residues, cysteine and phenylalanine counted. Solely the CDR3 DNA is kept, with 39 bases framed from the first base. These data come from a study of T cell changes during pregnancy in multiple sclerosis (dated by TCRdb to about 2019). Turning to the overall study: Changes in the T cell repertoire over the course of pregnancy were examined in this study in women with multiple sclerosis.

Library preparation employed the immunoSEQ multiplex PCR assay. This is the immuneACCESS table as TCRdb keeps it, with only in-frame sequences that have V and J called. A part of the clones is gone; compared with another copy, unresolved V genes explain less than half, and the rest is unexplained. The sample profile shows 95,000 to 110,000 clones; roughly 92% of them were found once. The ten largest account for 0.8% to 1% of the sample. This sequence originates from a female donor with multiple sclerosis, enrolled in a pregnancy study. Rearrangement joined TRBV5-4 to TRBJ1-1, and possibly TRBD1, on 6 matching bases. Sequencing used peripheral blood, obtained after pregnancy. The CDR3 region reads CASSFSDSTEAFF. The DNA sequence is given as TGTGCCAGCAGCTTTTCGGACAGCACTGAAGCTTTCTTT. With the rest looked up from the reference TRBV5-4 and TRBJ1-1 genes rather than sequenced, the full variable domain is ETGVTQSPTHLIKTRGQQVTLRCSSQSGHNTVSWYQQALGQGPQFIFQYYREEENGRGNFPPRFSGLQFPNYSSELNVNALELDDSALYLCASSFSDSTEAFFGQGTRLTVV.